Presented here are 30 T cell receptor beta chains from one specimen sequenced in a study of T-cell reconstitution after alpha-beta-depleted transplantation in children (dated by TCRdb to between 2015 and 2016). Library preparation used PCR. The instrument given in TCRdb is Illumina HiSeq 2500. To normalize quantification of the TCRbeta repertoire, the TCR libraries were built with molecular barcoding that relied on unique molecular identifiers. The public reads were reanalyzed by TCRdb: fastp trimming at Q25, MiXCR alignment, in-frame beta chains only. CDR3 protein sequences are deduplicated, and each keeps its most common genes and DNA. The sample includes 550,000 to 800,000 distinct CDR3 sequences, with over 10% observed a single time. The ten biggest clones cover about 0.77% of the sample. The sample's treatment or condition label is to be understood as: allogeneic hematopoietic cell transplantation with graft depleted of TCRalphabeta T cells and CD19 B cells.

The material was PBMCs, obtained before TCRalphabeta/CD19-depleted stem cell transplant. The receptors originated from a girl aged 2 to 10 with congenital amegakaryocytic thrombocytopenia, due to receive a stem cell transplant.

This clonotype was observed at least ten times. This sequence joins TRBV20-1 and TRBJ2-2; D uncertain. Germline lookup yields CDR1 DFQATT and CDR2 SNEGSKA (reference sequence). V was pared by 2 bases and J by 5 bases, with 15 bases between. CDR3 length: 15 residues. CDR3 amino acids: CSARLGGIATGELFF. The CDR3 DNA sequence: TGCAGTGCTAGACTAGGTGGGATAGCTACCGGGGAGCTGTTTTTT.

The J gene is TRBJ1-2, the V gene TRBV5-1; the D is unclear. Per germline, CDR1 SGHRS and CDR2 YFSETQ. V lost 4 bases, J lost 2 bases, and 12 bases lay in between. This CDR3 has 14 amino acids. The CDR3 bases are TGCGCCAGCAGCATCGCGGACGGGAACTATGGCTACACCTTC. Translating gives CASSIADGNYGYTF.

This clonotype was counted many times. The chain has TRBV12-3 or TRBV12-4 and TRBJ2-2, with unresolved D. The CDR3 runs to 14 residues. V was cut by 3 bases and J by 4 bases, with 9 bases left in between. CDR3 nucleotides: TGTGCCAGCAGTTTCGTAGCAGCCACCGGGGAGCTGTTTTTT. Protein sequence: CASSFVAATGELFF.

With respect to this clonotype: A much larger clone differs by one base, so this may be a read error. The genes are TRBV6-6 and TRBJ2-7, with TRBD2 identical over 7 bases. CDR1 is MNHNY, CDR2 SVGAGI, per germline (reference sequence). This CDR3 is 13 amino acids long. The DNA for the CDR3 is TGTGCCAGCAGTTGGGAGGGAATCTACAAGCAGTACTTC. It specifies CASSWEGIYKQYF.

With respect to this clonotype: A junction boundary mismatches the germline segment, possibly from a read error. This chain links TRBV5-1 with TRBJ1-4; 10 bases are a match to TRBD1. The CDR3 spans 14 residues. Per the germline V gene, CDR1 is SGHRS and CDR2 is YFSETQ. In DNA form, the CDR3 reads TGCGCCAGCAGCTTGGGACAGGGGGCCGAAAAACTGCTTTTT. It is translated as CASSLGQGAEKLLF.

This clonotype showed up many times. CDR3 DNA sequence: TGCGCCAGCAGCCCACCGTACACTGAAGCTTTCTTT. It encodes CASSPPYTEAFF. This chain connects TRBV5-1 to TRBJ1-1; no reliable D call. The ends were cut back, 4 bases at V and 3 bases at J, with 7 bases in the middle. This CDR3 region has 12 residues. Germline CDR1 and CDR2: SGHRS and YFSETQ.

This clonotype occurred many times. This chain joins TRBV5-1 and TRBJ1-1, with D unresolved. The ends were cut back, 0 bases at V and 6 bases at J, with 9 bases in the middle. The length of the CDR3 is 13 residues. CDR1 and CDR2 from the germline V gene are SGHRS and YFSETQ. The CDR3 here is CASSLDRVSEAFF. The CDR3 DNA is TGCGCCAGCAGCTTGGACCGGGTCTCTGAAGCTTTCTTT.

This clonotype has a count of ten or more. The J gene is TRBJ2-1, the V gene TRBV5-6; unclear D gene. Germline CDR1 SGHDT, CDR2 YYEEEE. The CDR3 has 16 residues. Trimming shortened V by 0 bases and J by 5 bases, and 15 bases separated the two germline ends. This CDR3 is CASSLDLGVGDNEQFF. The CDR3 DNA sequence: TGTGCCAGCAGCTTGGATCTGGGCGTTGGCGACAATGAGCAGTTCTTC.

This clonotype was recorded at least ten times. In DNA form, the CDR3 reads TGCAGCGTTGAGAGCACAGGGGTTTTGACTGAAGCTTTCTTT. It is translated as CSVESTGVLTEAFF. This chain links TRBV29-1 with TRBJ1-1; 7 nucleotides line up with TRBD1. The J segment lost 5 bases and the V segment lost 3 bases, leaving 9 bases of the junction unmatched. The CDR3 is 14 residues long. Germline V gene lookup returns CDR1 SQVTM and CDR2 ANQGSEA.

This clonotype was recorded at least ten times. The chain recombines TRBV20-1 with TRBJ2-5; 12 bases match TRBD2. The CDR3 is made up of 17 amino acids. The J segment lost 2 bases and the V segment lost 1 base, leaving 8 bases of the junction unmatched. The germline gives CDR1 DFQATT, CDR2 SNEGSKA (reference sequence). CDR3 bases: TGCAGTGCTAGAGTGACTAGCGGGAGCGGCTTGCAAGAGACCCAGTACTTC. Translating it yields CSARVTSGSGLQETQYF.

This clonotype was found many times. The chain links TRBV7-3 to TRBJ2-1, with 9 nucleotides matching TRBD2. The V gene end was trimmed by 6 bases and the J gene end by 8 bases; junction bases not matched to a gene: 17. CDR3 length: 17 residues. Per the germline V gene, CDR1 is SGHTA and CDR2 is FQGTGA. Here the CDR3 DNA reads TGTGCCAGCAGAGAATCCCCCCTCGCGGGAGGGGGGCATGAGCAGTTCTTC. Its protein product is CASRESPLAGGGHEQFF.

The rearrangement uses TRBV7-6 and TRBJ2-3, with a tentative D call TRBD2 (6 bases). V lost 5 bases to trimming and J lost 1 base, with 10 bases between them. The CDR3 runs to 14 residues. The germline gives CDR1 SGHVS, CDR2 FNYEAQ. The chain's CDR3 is CASSERVGTDTQYF. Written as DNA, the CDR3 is TGTGCCAGCAGCGAGCGGGTTGGCACAGATACGCAGTATTTT.

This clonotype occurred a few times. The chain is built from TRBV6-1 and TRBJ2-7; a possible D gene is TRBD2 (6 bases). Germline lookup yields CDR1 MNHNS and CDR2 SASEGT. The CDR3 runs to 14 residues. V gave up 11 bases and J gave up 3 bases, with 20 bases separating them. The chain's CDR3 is CAAARRGADYEQYF. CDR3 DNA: TGTGCCGCCGCGCGTCGCGGGGCAGACTACGAGCAGTACTTC.

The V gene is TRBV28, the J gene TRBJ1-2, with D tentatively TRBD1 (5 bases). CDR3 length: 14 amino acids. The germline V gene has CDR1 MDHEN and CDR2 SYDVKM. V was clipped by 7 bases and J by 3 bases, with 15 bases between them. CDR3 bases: TGTGCCAGCAAACCGGCAGGGAAGGACTATGGCTACACCTTC. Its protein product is CASKPAGKDYGYTF.

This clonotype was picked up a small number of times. CDR3 nucleotide sequence: TGCGCCAGCAGCCAAGAAGGCTACCTCTACGAGCAGTACTTC. Translation: CASSQEGYLYEQYF. This chain joins TRBV4-1 and TRBJ2-7; D is undetermined. This CDR3 has 14 residues. Trimming took 0 bases from V and 3 from J, leaving 9 bases between them. The V gene's germline CDR1 is MGHRA and CDR2 YSYEKL.

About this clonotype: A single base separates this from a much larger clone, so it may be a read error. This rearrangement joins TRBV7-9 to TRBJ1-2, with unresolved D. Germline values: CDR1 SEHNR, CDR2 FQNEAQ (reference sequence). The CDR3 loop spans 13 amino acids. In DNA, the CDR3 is TGTGCCAGCAGCTTAGCTGAGGGAGGTGGCGACACCTTC. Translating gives CASSLAEGGGDTF.

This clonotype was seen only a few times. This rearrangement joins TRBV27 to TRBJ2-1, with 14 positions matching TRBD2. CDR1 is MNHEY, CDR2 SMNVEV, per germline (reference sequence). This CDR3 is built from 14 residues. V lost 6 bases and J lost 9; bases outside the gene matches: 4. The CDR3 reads CASRPGLAGVEQFF. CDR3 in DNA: TGTGCCAGCAGGCCGGGACTAGCGGGAGTTGAGCAGTTCTTC.

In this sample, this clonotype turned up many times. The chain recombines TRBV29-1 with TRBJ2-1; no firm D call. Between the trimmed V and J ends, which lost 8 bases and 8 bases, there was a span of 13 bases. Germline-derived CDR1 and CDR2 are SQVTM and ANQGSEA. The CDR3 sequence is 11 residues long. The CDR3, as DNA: TGCAGCCCAATTCATCGAGATGAGCAGTTCTTC. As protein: CSPIHRDEQFF.

CDR3 in DNA: TGCGCCAGCAGCGACAGGGTTTCCGGGGAGCTGTTTTTT. Translating it yields CASSDRVSGELFF. The gene calls are TRBV5-1 and TRBJ2-2; 7 bases fit TRBD1. V shed 4 bases and J 6 bases; nucleotides not matched to a gene: 3. The CDR3 contains 13 residues. The V gene's germline CDR1 is SGHRS and CDR2 YFSETQ.

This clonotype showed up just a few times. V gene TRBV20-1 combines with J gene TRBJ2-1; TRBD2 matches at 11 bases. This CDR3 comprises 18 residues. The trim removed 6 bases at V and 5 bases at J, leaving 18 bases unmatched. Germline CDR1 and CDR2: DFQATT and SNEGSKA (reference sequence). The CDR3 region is CSAPGGLAELQGDNEQFF. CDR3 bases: TGCAGTGCCCCGGGGGGACTAGCGGAGTTGCAAGGGGACAATGAGCAGTTCTTC.

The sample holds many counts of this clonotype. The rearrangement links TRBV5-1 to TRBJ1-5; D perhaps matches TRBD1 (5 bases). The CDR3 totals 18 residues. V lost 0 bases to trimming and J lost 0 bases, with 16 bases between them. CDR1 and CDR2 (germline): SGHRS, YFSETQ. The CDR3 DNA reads TGCGCCAGCAGCTTGGGCCCTCTTCGGGGGGATAGCAATCAGCCCCAGCATTTT. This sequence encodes CASSLGPLRGDSNQPQHF.

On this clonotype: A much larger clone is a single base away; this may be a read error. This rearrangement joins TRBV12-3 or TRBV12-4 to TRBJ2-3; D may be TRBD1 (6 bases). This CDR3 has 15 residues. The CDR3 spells CASRTGTWDTETQYF. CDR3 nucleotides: TGTGCCAGCAGGACCGGGACATGGGACACAGAGACGCAGTATTTT.

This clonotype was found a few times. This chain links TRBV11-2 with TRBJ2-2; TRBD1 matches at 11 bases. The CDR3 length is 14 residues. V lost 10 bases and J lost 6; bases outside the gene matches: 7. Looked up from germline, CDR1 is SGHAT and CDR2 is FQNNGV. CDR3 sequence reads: CATRMGQGAGELFF. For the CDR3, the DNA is TGTGCCACCAGGATGGGACAGGGGGCCGGGGAGCTGTTTTTT.

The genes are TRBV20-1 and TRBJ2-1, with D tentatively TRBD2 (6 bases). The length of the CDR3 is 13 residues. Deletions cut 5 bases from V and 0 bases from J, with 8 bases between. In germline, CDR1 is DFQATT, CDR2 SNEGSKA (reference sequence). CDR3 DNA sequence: TGCAGTGCTCTAGCGTTCTCCTACAATGAGCAGTTCTTC. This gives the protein CSALAFSYNEQFF.

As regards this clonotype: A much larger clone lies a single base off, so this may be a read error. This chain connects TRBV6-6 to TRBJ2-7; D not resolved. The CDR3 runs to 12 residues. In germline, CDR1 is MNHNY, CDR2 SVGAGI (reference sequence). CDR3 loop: CAISSMSYEQYF. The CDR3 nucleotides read TGTGCCATCAGTTCTATGTCCTACGAGCAGTACTTC.

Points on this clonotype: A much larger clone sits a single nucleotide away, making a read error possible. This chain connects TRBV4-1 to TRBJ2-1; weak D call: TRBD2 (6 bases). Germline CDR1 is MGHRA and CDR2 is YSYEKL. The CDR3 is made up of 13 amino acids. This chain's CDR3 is CASSQDRLVEQLF. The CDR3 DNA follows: TGCGCCAGCAGCCAAGACCGACTAGTTGAGCAGCTCTTC.

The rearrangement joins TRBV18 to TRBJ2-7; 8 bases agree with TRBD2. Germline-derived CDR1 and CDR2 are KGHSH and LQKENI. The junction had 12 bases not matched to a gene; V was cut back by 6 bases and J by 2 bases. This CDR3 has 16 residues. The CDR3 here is CASSPELVAGTYEQYF. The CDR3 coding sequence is TGTGCCAGCTCCCCCGAGTTGGTAGCGGGGACCTACGAGCAGTACTTC.

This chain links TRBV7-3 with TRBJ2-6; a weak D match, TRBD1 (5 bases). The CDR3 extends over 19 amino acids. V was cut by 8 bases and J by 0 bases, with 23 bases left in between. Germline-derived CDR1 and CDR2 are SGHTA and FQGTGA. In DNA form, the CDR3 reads TGTGCCAGCTGTCCTACAGGTTTCCTATTCTCCTCTGGGGCCAACGTCCTGACTTTC. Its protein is CASCPTGFLFSSGANVLTF.

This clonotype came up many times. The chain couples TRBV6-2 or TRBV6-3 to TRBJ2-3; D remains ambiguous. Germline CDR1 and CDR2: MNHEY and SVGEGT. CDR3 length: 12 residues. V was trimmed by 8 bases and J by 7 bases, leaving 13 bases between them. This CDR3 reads CASAVVVHTQYF. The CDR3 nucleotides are TGTGCCAGCGCCGTTGTGGTCCATACGCAGTATTTT.

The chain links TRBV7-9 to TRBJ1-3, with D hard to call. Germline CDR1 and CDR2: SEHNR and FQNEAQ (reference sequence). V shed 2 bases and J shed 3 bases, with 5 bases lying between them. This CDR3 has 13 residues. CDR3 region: CASSLLGGNTIYF. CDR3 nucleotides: TGTGCCAGCAGCTTACTAGGTGGAAACACCATATATTTT.